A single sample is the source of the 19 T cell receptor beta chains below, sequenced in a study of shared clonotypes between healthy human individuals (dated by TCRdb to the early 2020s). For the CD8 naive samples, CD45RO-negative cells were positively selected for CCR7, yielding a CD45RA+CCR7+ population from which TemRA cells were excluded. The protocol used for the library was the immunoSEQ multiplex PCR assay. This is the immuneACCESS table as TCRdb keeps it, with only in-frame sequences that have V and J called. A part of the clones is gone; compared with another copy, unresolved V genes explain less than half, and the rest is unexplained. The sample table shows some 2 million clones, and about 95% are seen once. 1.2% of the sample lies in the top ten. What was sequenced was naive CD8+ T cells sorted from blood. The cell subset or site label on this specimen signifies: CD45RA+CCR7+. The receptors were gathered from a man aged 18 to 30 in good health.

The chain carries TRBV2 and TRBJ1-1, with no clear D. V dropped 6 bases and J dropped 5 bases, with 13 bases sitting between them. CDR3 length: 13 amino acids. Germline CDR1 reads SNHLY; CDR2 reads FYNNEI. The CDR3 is CASSHMTGTEAFF. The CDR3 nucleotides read TGTGCCAGCAGCCATATGACTGGGACTGAAGCTTTCTTT.

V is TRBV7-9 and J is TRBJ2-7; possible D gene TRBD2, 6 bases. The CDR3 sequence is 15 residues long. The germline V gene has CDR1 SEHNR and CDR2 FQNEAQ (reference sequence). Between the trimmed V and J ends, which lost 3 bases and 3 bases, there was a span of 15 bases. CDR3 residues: CASSFEWDSNYEQYF. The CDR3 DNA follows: TGTGCCAGCAGCTTCGAATGGGACTCCAACTACGAGCAGTACTTC.

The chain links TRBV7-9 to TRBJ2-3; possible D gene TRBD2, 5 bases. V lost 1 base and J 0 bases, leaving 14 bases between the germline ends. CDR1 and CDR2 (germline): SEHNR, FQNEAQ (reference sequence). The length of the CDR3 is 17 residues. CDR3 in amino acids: CASSLGDGGLSTDTQYF. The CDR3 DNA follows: TGTGCCAGCAGCTTAGGTGATGGCGGGCTTAGCACAGATACGCAGTATTTT.

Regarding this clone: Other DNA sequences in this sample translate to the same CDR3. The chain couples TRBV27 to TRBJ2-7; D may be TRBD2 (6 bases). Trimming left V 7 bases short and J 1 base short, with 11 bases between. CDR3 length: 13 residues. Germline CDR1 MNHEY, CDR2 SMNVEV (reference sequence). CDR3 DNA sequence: TGTGCCAGCAAGCTCGGAGGGTCCTACGAGCAGTACTTC. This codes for CASKLGGSYEQYF.

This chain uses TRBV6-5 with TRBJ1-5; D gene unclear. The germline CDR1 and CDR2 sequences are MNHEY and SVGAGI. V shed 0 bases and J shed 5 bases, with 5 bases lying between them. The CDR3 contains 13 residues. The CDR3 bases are TGTGCCAGCAGTTACTCGGAGCATCAGCCCCAGCATTTT. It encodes CASSYSEHQPQHF.

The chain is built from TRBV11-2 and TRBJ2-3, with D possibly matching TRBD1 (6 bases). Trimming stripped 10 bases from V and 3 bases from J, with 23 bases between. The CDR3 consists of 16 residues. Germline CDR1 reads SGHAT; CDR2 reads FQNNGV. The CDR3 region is CATTAYGGGRTDTQYF. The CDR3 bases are TGTGCCACCACAGCTTATGGGGGCGGACGTACAGATACGCAGTATTTT.

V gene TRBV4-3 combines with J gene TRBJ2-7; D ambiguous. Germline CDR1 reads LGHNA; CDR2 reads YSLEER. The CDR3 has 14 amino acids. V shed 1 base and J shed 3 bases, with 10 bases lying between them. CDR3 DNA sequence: TGCGCCAGCAGCCAAGGGATGGGGTACTACGAGCAGTACTTC. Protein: CASSQGMGYYEQYF.

CDR3 nucleotide sequence: TGCGCCAGCAGTGAAGGTGGGGAAAGCGCACAAAAAGAGACCCAGTACTTC. Translated, it gives CASSEGGESAQKETQYF. This chain uses TRBV10-1 with TRBJ2-5; the D is unclear. Germline CDR1 and CDR2: WNHNN and SYGVQD (reference sequence). Trimming removed 3 bases at V and 3 bases at J, with 20 bases between. The CDR3 consists of 17 residues.

As DNA, the CDR3 is TGCGCCAGCAGCCCGGGACAGGGCGGCGAGCAGTACTTC. Its translation: CASSPGQGGEQYF. The rearrangement links TRBV5-1 to TRBJ2-7; 9 bases are shared with TRBD1. This CDR3 comprises 13 residues. J lost 6 bases, V lost 4 bases, and 5 bases had no gene match. Germline V gene sequence: CDR1 SGHRS, CDR2 YFSETQ.

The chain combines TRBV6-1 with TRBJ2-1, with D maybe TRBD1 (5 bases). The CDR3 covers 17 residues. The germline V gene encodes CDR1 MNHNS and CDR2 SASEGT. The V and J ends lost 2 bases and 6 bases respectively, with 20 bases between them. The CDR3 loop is CASSEMVGENWVNEQFF. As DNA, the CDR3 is TGTGCCAGCAGTGAAATGGTAGGGGAAAATTGGGTCAATGAGCAGTTCTTC.

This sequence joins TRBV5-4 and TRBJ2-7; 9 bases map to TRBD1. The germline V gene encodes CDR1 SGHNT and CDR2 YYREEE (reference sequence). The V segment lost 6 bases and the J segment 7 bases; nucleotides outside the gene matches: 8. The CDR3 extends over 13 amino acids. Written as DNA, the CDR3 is TGTGCCAGCAACGAACAGGGGGCGCGGGAGCAGTACTTC. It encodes CASNEQGAREQYF.

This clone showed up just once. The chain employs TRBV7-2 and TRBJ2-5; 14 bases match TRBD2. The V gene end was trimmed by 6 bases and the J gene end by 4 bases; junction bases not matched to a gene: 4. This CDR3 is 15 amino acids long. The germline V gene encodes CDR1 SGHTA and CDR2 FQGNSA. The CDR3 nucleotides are TGTGCCAGCAGGTCCGGGACTAGCGGGAGAGAGACCCAGTACTTC. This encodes CASRSGTSGRETQYF.

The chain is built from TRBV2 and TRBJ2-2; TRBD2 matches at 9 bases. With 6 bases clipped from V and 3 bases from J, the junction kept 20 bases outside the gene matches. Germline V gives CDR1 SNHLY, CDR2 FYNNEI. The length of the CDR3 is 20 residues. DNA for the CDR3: TGTGCCAGCAGCGCCAGGAGGGTAGCGGGAGTCGGTTTGGACACCGGGGAGCTGTTTTTT. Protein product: CASSARRVAGVGLDTGELFF.

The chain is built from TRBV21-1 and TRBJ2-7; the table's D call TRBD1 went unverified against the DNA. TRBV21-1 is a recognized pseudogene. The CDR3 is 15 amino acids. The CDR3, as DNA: TGTGCCAGCAGCCCTCAAGGGCAGGGACACCACGAGCAGTACTTC. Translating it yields CASSPQGQGHHEQYF.

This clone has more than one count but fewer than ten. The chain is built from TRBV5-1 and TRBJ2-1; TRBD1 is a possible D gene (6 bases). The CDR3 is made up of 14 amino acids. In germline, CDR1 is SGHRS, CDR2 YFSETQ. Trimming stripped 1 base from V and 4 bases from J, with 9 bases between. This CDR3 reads CASSLSGQYNEQFF. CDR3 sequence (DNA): TGCGCCAGCAGCTTGTCCGGACAGTACAATGAGCAGTTCTTC.

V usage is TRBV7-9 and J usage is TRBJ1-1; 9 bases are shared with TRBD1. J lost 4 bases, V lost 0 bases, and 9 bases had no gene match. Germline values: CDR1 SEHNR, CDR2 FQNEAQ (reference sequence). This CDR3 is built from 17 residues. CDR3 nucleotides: TGTGCCAGCAGCTTAGCGAAGGGACAGGGATCGGGCACTGAAGCTTTCTTT. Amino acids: CASSLAKGQGSGTEAFF. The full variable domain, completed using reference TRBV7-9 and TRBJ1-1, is DTGVSQNPRHKITKRGQNVTFRCDPISEHNRLYWYRQTLGQGPEFLTYFQNEAQLEKSRLLSDRFSAERPKGSFSTLEIQRTEQGDSAMYLCASSLAKGQGSGTEAFFGQGTRLTVV.

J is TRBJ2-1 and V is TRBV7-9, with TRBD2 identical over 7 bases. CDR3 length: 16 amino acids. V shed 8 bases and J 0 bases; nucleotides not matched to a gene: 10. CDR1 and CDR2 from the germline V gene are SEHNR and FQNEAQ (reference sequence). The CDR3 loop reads CASRGEREPSYNEQFF. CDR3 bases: TGTGCCAGCCGGGGGGAGCGGGAACCCTCCTACAATGAGCAGTTCTTC.

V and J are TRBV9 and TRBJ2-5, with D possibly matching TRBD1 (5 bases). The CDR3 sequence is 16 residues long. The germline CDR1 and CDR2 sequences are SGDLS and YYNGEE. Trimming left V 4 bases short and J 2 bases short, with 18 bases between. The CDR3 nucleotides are TGTGCCAGCAGCCCGAAAGGGGTAGGGCGGCAAGAGACCCAGTACTTC. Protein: CASSPKGVGRQETQYF.

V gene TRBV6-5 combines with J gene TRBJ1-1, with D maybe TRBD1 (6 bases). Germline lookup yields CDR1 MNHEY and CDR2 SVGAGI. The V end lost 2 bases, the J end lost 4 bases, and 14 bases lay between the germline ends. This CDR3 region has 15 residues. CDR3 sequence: CASSYIGGGPTEAFF. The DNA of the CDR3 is TGTGCCAGCAGTTACATAGGGGGGGGGCCCACTGAAGCTTTCTTT.